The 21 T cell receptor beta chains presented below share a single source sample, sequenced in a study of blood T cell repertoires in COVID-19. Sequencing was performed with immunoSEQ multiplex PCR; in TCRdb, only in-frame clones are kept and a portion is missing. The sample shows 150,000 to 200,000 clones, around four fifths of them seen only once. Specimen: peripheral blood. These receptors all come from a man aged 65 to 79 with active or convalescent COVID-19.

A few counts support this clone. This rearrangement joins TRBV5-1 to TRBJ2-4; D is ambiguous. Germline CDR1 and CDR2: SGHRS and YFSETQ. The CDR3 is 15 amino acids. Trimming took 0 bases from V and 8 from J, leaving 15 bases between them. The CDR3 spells CASSLANPERDIQYF. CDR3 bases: TGCGCCAGCAGCTTGGCAAACCCCGAGAGAGACATTCAGTACTTC.

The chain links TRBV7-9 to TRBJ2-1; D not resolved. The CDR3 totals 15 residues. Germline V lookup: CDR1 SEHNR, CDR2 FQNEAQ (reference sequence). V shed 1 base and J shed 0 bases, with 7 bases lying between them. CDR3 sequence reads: CASSLVVSSYNEQFF. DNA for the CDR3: TGTGCCAGCAGCTTAGTCGTGAGCTCCTACAATGAGCAGTTCTTC.

The DNA for the CDR3 is TGTGCCAGCAGCTTAGCCTTGGCGGAGGGCGGTGAGCAGTTCTTC. This encodes CASSLALAEGGEQFF. J is TRBJ2-1 and V is TRBV7-2, with D maybe TRBD2 (6 bases). Germline lookup yields CDR1 SGHTA and CDR2 FQGNSA. The V end was cut by 0 bases, the J end by 9 bases, with 15 bases between. The CDR3 totals 15 residues.

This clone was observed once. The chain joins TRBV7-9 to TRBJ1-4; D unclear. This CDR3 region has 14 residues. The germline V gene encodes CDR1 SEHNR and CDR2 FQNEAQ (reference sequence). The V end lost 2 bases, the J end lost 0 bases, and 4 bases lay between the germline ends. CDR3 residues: CASSLPATNEKLFF. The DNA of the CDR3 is TGTGCCAGCAGCTTACCCGCAACTAATGAAAAACTGTTTTTT.

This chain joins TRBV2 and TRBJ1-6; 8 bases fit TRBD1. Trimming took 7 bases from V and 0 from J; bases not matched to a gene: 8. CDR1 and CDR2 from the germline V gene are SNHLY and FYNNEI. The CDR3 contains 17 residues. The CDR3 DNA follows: TGTGCCAGCAAATTGACAGGGGCCAGCTCCTATAATTCACCCCTCCACTTT. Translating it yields CASKLTGASSYNSPLHF.

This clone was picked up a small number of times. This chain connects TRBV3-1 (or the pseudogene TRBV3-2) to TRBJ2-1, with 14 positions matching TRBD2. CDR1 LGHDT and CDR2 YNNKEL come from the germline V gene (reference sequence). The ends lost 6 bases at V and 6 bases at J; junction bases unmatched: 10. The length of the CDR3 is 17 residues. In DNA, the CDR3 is TGTGCCAGCAGGATGACTAGCGGGGGGGTCGGACGCAATGAGCAGTTCTTC. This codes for CASRMTSGGVGRNEQFF.

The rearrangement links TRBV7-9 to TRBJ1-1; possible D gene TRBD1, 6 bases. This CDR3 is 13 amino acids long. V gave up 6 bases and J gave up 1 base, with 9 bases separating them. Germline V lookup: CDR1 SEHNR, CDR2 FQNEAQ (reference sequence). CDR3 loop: CASSGQPNTEAFF. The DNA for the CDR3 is TGTGCCAGCAGTGGACAGCCGAACACTGAAGCTTTCTTT. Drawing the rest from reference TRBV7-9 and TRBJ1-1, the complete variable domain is DTGVSQNPRHKITKRGQNVTFRCDPISEHNRLYWYRQTLGQGPEFLTYFQNEAQLEKSRLLSDRFSAERPKGSFSTLEIQRTEQGDSAMYLCASSGQPNTEAFFGQGTRLTVV.

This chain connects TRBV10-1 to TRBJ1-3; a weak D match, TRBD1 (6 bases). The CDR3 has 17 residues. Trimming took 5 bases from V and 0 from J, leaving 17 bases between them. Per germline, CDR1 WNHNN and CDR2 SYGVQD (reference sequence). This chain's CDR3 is CASSLVQGRDSGNTIYF. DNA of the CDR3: TGCGCCAGCAGTCTCGTACAGGGTCGGGACTCTGGAAACACCATATATTTT.

This CDR3 is CASSLEPVGQDDTDTQYF. The CDR3 coding sequence is TGCGCCAGCAGCTTGGAGCCGGTGGGGCAGGATGACACAGATACGCAGTATTTT. This rearrangement joins TRBV5-1 to TRBJ2-3, with D possibly matching TRBD1 (5 bases). The CDR3 consists of 18 residues. The germline V and J ends were trimmed by 0 bases and 2 bases, with 19 bases remaining between them. From germline, CDR1 is SGHRS and CDR2 YFSETQ.

This CDR3 is CASSGQGSSYEQYF. The DNA of the CDR3 is TGTGCCAGCAGTGGCCAGGGAAGCTCCTACGAGCAGTACTTC. V is TRBV2 and J is TRBJ2-7, with D perhaps matching TRBD1 (5 bases). CDR1 is SNHLY, CDR2 FYNNEI, per germline. The CDR3 has 14 residues. V gave up 4 bases and J gave up 0 bases, with 10 bases separating them. Filled out from reference TRBV2 and TRBJ2-7, the complete variable domain reads EPEVTQTPSHQVTQMGQEVILRCVPISNHLYFYWYRQILGQKVEFLVSFYNNEISEKSEIFDDQFSVERPDGSNFTLKIRSTKLEDSAMYFCASSGQGSSYEQYFGPGTRLTVT.

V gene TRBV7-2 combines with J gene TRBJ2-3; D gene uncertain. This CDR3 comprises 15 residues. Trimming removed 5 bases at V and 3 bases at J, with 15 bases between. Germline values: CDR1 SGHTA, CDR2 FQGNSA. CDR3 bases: TGTGCCAGCAGCAAGCAGGCTCCTCAGACAGATACGCAGTATTTT. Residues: CASSKQAPQTDTQYF.

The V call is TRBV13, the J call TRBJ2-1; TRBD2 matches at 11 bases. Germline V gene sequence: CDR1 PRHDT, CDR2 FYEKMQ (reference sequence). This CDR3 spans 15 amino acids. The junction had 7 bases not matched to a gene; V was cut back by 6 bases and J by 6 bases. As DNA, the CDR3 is TGTGCCAGCAGTCCGCGACTAGCGGGACCCAATGAGCAGTTCTTC. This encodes CASSPRLAGPNEQFF.

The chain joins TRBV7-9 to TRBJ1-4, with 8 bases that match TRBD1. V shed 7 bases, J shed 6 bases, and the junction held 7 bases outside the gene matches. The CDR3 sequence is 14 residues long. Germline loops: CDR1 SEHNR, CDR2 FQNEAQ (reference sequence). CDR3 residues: CASMPGQADEKLFF. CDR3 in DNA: TGTGCCAGCATGCCGGGACAGGCTGATGAAAAACTGTTTTTT.

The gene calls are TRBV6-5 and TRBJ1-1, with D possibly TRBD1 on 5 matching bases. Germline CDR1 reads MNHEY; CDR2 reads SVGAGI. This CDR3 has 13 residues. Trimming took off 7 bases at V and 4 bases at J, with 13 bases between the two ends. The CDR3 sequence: CASTHQGFTEAFF. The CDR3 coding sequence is TGTGCCAGCACCCACCAGGGTTTCACTGAAGCTTTCTTT.

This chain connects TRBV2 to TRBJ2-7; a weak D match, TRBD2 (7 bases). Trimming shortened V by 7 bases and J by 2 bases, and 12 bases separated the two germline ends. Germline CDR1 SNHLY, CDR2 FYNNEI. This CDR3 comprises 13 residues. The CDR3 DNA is TGTGCCAGCACCGGGGGGCCAACCTACGAGCAGTACTTC. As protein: CASTGGPTYEQYF.

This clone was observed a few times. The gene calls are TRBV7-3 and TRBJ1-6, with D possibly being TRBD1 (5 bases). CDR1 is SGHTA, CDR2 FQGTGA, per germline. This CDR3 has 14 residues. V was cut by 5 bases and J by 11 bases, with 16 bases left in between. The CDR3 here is CASSAGGEGTPLHF. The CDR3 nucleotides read TGTGCCAGCAGCGCCGGGGGAGAGGGGACACCCCTCCACTTT.

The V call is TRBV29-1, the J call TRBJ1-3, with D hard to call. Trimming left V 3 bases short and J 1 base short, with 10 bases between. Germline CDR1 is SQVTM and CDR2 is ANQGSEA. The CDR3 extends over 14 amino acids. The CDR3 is CSVDVGGSGNTIYF. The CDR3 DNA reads TGCAGCGTTGACGTCGGAGGGTCTGGAAACACCATATATTTT.

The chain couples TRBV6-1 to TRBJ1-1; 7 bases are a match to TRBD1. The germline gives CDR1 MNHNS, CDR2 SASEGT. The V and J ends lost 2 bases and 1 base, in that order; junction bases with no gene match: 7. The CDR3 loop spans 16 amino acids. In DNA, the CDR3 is TGTGCCAGCAGTGAACCGACCACAGGGGCGAACACTGAAGCTTTCTTT. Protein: CASSEPTTGANTEAFF.

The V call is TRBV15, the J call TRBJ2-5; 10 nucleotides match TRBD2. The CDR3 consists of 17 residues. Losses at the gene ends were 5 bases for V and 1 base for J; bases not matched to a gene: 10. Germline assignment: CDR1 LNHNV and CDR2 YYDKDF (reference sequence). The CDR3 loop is CATSWRLAGARQETQYF. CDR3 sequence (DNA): TGTGCCACCAGCTGGCGCCTAGCGGGAGCCCGCCAAGAGACCCAGTACTTC. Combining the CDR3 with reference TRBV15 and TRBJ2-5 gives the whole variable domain DAMVIQNPRYQVTQFGKPVTLSCSQTLNHNVMYWYQQKSSQAPKLLFHYYDKDFNNEADTPDNFQSRRPNTSFCFLDIRSPGLGDTAMYLCATSWRLAGARQETQYFGPGTRLLVL.

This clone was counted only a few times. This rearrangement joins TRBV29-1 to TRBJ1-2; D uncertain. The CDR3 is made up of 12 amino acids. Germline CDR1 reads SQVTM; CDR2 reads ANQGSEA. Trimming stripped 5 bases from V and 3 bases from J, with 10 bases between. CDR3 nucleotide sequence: TGCAGCGTTCAGGTTGTGGACTATGGCTACACCTTC. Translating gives CSVQVVDYGYTF.

The CDR3 reads CASESGSPLHF. The CDR3 DNA follows: TGTGCCTCCGAGTCAGGTTCACCCCTCCACTTT. The chain carries TRBV2 and TRBJ1-6; unclear D gene. The CDR3 is made up of 11 amino acids. Per germline, CDR1 SNHLY and CDR2 FYNNEI. Trimming cost V 11 bases and J 9 bases, with 11 bases left between them.